A selection of T cell receptor beta chains follows, all from one sample in a study of cytomegalovirus exposure and HLA in healthy donors. The protocol was immunoSEQ multiplex PCR, while the TCRdb copy is restricted to in-frame clones and leaves out a portion. This table has about 190,000 clones, about 89% appearing once. The source material was PBMCs. The source of these receptors is a man between 25 and 39 years old in good health and CMV-seronegative. The CDR3 runs from the conserved cysteine through the conserved F or W. The D gene is left open where the match is weak. A row's size may be missing; if present it is once, few, many or a size class.

cdr3_length: 16
d_call: .
j_call: TRBJ2-7
clone_size: .
v_call: TRBV9
cdr3_aa: CASSVGAGSLYYEQYF
cdr3_nt: TGTGCCAGCAGCGTAGGGGCAGGGTCCCTCTACTACGAGCAGTACTTC

cdr3_length: 13
d_call: .
j_call: TRBJ2-7
clone_size: .
v_call: TRBV19
cdr3_aa: CASSLTGSVEQYF
cdr3_nt: TGTGCCAGTAGTTTGACAGGATCCGTCGAGCAGTACTTC

cdr3_length: 16
d_call: TRBD2
j_call: TRBJ2-3
clone_size: .
v_call: TRBV18
cdr3_aa: CASSPPSSGGRDTQYF
cdr3_nt: TGTGCCAGCTCACCACCGTCTAGCGGGGGAAGGGATACGCAGTATTTT

cdr3_length: 14
d_call: TRBD1
j_call: TRBJ2-7
clone_size: .
v_call: TRBV6-5
cdr3_aa: CASSSPRQGDEQYF
cdr3_nt: TGTGCCAGCAGCTCCCCGCGACAGGGTGACGAGCAGTACTTC

cdr3_length: 16
d_call: TRBD2
j_call: TRBJ2-5
clone_size: .
v_call: TRBV5-5
cdr3_aa: CASSFFGGGDGETQYF
cdr3_nt: TGTGCCAGCAGCTTCTTCGGCGGGGGTGACGGCGAGACCCAGTACTTC

cdr3_length: 12
d_call: .
j_call: TRBJ1-2
clone_size: .
v_call: TRBV6-5
cdr3_aa: CASSYRGYGYTF
cdr3_nt: TGTGCCAGCAGTTACAGAGGATATGGCTACACCTTC

cdr3_length: 16
d_call: TRBD2
j_call: TRBJ2-1
clone_size: .
v_call: TRBV7-8
cdr3_aa: CASSYRPGTSGDEQFF
cdr3_nt: TGTGCCAGCAGCTACCGCCCCGGGACTAGCGGGGATGAGCAGTTCTTC

cdr3_length: 14
d_call: .
j_call: TRBJ1-4
clone_size: .
v_call: TRBV28
cdr3_aa: CASSYGSLNEKLFF
cdr3_nt: TGTGCCAGCAGTTACGGGAGTCTCAATGAAAAACTGTTTTTT

cdr3_length: 14
d_call: TRBD1
j_call: TRBJ1-1
clone_size: .
v_call: TRBV29-1
cdr3_aa: CSARQGARKTEAFF
cdr3_nt: TGCAGCGCACGACAGGGGGCGCGGAAGACTGAAGCTTTCTTT

cdr3_length: 13
d_call: .
j_call: TRBJ2-5
clone_size: .
v_call: TRBV5-1
cdr3_aa: CASSFTGGETQYF
cdr3_nt: TGCGCCAGCAGCTTTACGGGTGGAGAGACCCAGTACTTC

cdr3_length: 14
d_call: .
j_call: TRBJ2-7
clone_size: .
v_call: TRBV4-2
cdr3_aa: CASSRGYPDYEQYF
cdr3_nt: TGTGCCAGCAGCCGAGGGTACCCAGACTACGAGCAGTACTTC

cdr3_length: 14
d_call: .
j_call: TRBJ2-7
clone_size: once
v_call: TRBV27
cdr3_aa: CASSSRTYVHEQYF
cdr3_nt: TGTGCCAGCAGTTCCAGGACATATGTCCACGAGCAGTACTTC

cdr3_length: 16
d_call: TRBD2
j_call: TRBJ2-1
clone_size: .
v_call: TRBV7-9
cdr3_aa: CSSSPTSGRALNEQFF
cdr3_nt: TGTTCCAGCAGCCCAACTAGCGGGAGGGCCCTCAATGAGCAGTTCTTC

cdr3_length: 12
d_call: .
j_call: TRBJ2-7
clone_size: once
v_call: TRBV6-8
cdr3_aa: CASKNIPYEQYF
cdr3_nt: TGTGCCAGCAAAAACATCCCCTACGAGCAGTACTTC

cdr3_length: 16
d_call: TRBD1
j_call: TRBJ1-1
clone_size: few
v_call: TRBV5-5
cdr3_aa: CASSAYPGGLNTEAFF
cdr3_nt: TGTGCCAGCAGCGCCTACCCAGGGGGCCTGAACACTGAAGCTTTCTTT

cdr3_length: 13
d_call: TRBD2
j_call: TRBJ2-7
clone_size: .
v_call: TRBV7-2
cdr3_aa: CASSVRTSHEQYF
cdr3_nt: TGTGCCAGCAGCGTGCGGACTAGCCACGAGCAGTACTTC

cdr3_length: 13
d_call: .
j_call: TRBJ2-2
clone_size: .
v_call: TRBV5-4
cdr3_aa: CASRPLATGELFF
cdr3_nt: TGTGCCAGCAGGCCGCTAGCGACCGGGGAGCTGTTTTTT

cdr3_length: 9
d_call: .
j_call: TRBJ1-2
clone_size: .
v_call: TRBV2
cdr3_aa: CASTYGYTF
cdr3_nt: TGTGCCAGCACGTATGGCTACACCTTC

cdr3_length: 14
d_call: .
j_call: TRBJ1-2
clone_size: .
v_call: TRBV6-6
cdr3_aa: CASSYSTVRYGYTF
cdr3_nt: TGTGCCAGCAGTTACTCGACAGTACGCTATGGCTACACCTTC

cdr3_length: 13
d_call: .
j_call: TRBJ1-2
clone_size: few
v_call: TRBV6-5
cdr3_aa: CASKRGVNYGYTF
cdr3_nt: TGTGCCAGCAAAAGGGGCGTAAACTATGGCTACACCTTC

cdr3_length: 12
d_call: TRBD1
j_call: TRBJ2-7
clone_size: .
v_call: TRBV6-1
cdr3_aa: CASRQGASEQYF
cdr3_nt: TGTGCCAGCCGACAGGGGGCGAGCGAGCAGTACTTC

cdr3_length: 14
d_call: .
j_call: TRBJ2-7
clone_size: .
v_call: TRBV10-3
cdr3_aa: CAISERGAPYEQYF
cdr3_nt: TGTGCCATCAGTGAGCGGGGGGCCCCCTACGAGCAGTACTTC

cdr3_length: 17
d_call: .
j_call: TRBJ1-6
clone_size: .
v_call: TRBV2
cdr3_aa: CASSELGRSLYNSPLHF
cdr3_nt: TGTGCCAGCAGTGAACTTGGCAGATCCCTCTATAATTCACCCCTCCACTTT

cdr3_length: 13
d_call: .
j_call: TRBJ2-5
clone_size: .
v_call: TRBV6-1
cdr3_aa: CASSEIAMETQYF
cdr3_nt: TGTGCCAGCAGTGAAATCGCTATGGAGACCCAGTACTTC

cdr3_length: 17
d_call: .
j_call: TRBJ2-6
clone_size: .
v_call: TRBV7-2
cdr3_aa: CASSLGGPSSGANVLTF
cdr3_nt: TGTGCCAGCAGCTTAGGCGGTCCCTCTTCCGGGGCCAACGTCCTGACTTTC

cdr3_length: 15
d_call: TRBD1
j_call: TRBJ1-6
clone_size: .
v_call: TRBV7-6
cdr3_aa: CASRPRTGVSSPLHF
cdr3_nt: TGTGCCAGCAGACCCCGGACAGGGGTATCTTCACCCCTCCACTTT

cdr3_length: 15
d_call: TRBD1
j_call: TRBJ2-2
clone_size: .
v_call: TRBV5-1
cdr3_aa: CASSSTGENTGELFF
cdr3_nt: TGCGCCAGCAGCTCAACAGGGGAAAACACCGGGGAGCTGTTTTTT

cdr3_length: 14
d_call: TRBD1
j_call: TRBJ1-1
clone_size: once
v_call: TRBV6-5
cdr3_aa: CASTSSGGSTEAFF
cdr3_nt: TGTGCCAGCACTTCATCAGGGGGGAGCACTGAAGCTTTCTTT

cdr3_length: 17
d_call: TRBD1
j_call: TRBJ2-2
clone_size: .
v_call: TRBV27
cdr3_aa: CASSSLRTGGFVGELFF
cdr3_nt: TGTGCCAGCAGTTCTCTAAGGACAGGGGGCTTTGTCGGGGAGCTGTTTTTT